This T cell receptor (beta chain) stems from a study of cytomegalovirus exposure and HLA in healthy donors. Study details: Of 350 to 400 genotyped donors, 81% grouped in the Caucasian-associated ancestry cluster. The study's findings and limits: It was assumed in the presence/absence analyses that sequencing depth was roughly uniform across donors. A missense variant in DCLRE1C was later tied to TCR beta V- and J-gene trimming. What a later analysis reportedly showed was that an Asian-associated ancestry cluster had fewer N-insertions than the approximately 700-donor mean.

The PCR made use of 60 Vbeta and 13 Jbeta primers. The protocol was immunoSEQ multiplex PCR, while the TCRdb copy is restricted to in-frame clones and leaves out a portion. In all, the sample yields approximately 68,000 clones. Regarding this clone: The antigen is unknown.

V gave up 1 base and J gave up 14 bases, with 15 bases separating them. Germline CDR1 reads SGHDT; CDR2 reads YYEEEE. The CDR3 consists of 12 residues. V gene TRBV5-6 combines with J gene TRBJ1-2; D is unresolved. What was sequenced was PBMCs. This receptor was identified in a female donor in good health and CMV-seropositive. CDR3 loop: CASSLPQARLTF. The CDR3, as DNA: TGTGCCAGCAGCTTGCCCCAGGCCCGTTTAACCTTC.